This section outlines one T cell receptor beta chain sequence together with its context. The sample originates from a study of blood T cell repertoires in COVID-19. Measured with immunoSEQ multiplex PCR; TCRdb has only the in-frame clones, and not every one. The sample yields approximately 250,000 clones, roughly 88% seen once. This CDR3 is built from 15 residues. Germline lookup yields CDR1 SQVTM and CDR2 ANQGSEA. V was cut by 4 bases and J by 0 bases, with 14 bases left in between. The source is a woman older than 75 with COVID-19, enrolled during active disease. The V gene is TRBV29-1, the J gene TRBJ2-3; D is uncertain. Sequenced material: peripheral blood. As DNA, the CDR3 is TGCAGCGTTGCCTTACAGAGAATAAGCACAGATACGCAGTATTTT. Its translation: CSVALQRISTDTQYF.